Listed below are T cell receptor beta chains from one sample, sequenced in a study of cytomegalovirus exposure and HLA in healthy donors. The table came from immunoSEQ multiplex PCR; TCRdb's copy has only in-frame clones and leaves some out. The sample contains some 100,000 clones, 85% to 90% of which appear only once. The source material was PBMCs. These receptors were collected from a woman younger than 35 in good health and CMV-seronegative. Each CDR3 is given with its conserved first and last residue. D genes are given only for firm matches. Clone size is stated in some rows and not others, as once, few, many or a class when expanded.

D gene	V gene	J gene	clone size	CDR3 DNA	CDR3 protein
TRBD1	TRBV28	TRBJ1-1	NA	TGTGCCAGCGGTAAAGGGACAGGGCGTGAAGCTTTCTTT	CASGKGTGREAFF
NA	TRBV4-2	TRBJ2-7	once	TGTGCCAGCAGCCAAGAGGCGGGTTACGAGCAGTACTTC	CASSQEAGYEQYF
NA	TRBV6-5	TRBJ2-5	NA	TGTGCCAGCAGTTATGGTGGAGGAGAGACCCAGTACTTC	CASSYGGGETQYF
TRBD2	TRBV7-2	TRBJ2-4	NA	TGTGCCAGCAGCTACGGGGGGGCCCTAGCCAAAAACATTCAGTACTTC	CASSYGGALAKNIQYF
NA	TRBV7-9	TRBJ1-1	NA	TGTGCCAGCAGCCCGGTGAATCCGAACACTGAAGCTTTCTTT	CASSPVNPNTEAFF
NA	TRBV9	TRBJ2-1	NA	TGTGCCAGCAGCGTATCCCCCCCGGAGGGCGTATACAATGAGCAGTTCTTC	CASSVSPPEGVYNEQFF
TRBD1	TRBV19	TRBJ2-5	NA	TGTGCCAGTAGTATTCAGGGGGAAGAGACCCAGTACTTC	CASSIQGEETQYF
NA	TRBV30	TRBJ2-2	NA	TGTGCCTGGAGTGCCCCCGAGCGTAAGAACTCCGGGGAGCTGTTTTTT	CAWSAPERKNSGELFF
TRBD2	TRBV18	TRBJ2-1	NA	TGTGCCAGCTCACCACGAGCGGGAGCCTACAATGAGCAGTTCTTC	CASSPRAGAYNEQFF
NA	TRBV5-4	TRBJ2-7	once	TGTGCCAGCAGCTTGGATCCATCTGGGGCGTCAACTTACGAGCAGTACTTC	CASSLDPSGASTYEQYF
NA	TRBV18	TRBJ2-3	NA	TGTGCCAGCTCACCGAGTGATACGCAGTATTTT	CASSPSDTQYF
TRBD2	TRBV7-6	TRBJ2-5	NA	TGTGCCAGCAGCTTAGCGGGGGGGATCCAAGAGACCCAGTACTTC	CASSLAGGIQETQYF
TRBD1	TRBV6-5	TRBJ2-7	NA	TGTGCCAGCCGCCGGACAGGGAGGCGTGTGGAGCAGTACTTC	CASRRTGRRVEQYF
TRBD2	TRBV14	TRBJ2-3	once	TGTGCCAGCAGCCGTCAAGGGTATCTAGCGGGGGTTGCAGATACGCAGTATTTT	CASSRQGYLAGVADTQYF
NA	TRBV6-6	TRBJ2-7	NA	TGTGCCAGCAGTTACGAGGCAGTCTCCTACGAGCAGTACTTC	CASSYEAVSYEQYF
NA	TRBV6-5	TRBJ2-7	NA	TGTGCCAGCAGTTTATCCGCCCTACCCTACGAGCAGTACTTC	CASSLSALPYEQYF
NA	TRBV6-6	TRBJ1-5	NA	TGTGCCAGCAGCCCCGGGAGCAATCAGCCCCAGCATTTT	CASSPGSNQPQHF
NA	TRBV7-6	TRBJ1-1	NA	TGTGCCAGCAGCTCTCCGGGGACTGAAGCTTTCTTT	CASSSPGTEAFF
TRBD1	TRBV7-9	TRBJ2-5	NA	TGTGCCAGCAGCACGGGGACAGGGTTGGCGCAAGAGACCCAGTACTTC	CASSTGTGLAQETQYF
NA	TRBV7-2	TRBJ2-7	NA	TGTGCCAGCAGCTTAGCGGCCACCTACGAGCAGTACTTC	CASSLAATYEQYF
TRBD2	TRBV6-5	TRBJ2-7	NA	TGTGCCAGCAGTTCACGTCAAGGAGGACTAGGGTTGCAGTACTTC	CASSSRQGGLGLQYF
TRBD2	TRBV18	TRBJ2-4	NA	TGTGCCAGCTCACTTAGCGGGAGTTATACAGAAAACATTCAGTACTTC	CASSLSGSYTENIQYF
NA	TRBV7-3	TRBJ1-5	NA	TGTGCCAGCAGCTCCCCGCCCCAACATTGGGCCCCCAATCAGCCCCAGCATTTT	CASSSPPQHWAPNQPQHF
TRBD1	TRBV6-5	TRBJ1-2	NA	TGTGCCAGCAGCAACAGGGGGCACGGGCGTGGCTACACCTTC	CASSNRGHGRGYTF
NA	TRBV18	TRBJ1-3	NA	TGTGCCAGCTCACAACAAAGCTCTGGAAACACCATATATTTT	CASSQQSSGNTIYF
NA	TRBV5-4	TRBJ1-1	once	TGTGCCAGCAGCTTTGGGGGACACATGAACACTGAAGCTTTCTTT	CASSFGGHMNTEAFF
NA	TRBV6-1	TRBJ1-1	NA	TGTGCCAGCAGTGAAGACAGGAGAGGGAACACTGAAGCTTTCTTT	CASSEDRRGNTEAFF
NA	TRBV2	TRBJ2-3	NA	TGTGCCAGCAGTGAAATTACTGCGCTCACTGATACGCAGTATTTT	CASSEITALTDTQYF
NA	TRBV19	TRBJ1-3	NA	TGTGCCAGTGGGGCCCTCCCTGGAAACACCATATATTTT	CASGALPGNTIYF
TRBD2	TRBV7-6	TRBJ2-7	NA	TGTGCCAGCAGCTTGGCCACTAGCGGGAGCTTCTACGAGCAGTACTTC	CASSLATSGSFYEQYF
NA	TRBV27	TRBJ2-2	NA	TGTGCCAGCAGTTTCCTCGGGGGCACCGGGGAGCTGTTTTTT	CASSFLGGTGELFF
TRBD1	TRBV10-3	TRBJ1-1	NA	TGTGCCATCGGGGACGCAGGGGGCGGATGGACTGAAGCTTTCTTT	CAIGDAGGGWTEAFF
NA	TRBV11-2	TRBJ2-7	NA	TGTGCCAGCAGACCTATACGCGCGAGGCCCTACGAGCAGTACTTC	CASRPIRARPYEQYF
NA	TRBV2	TRBJ2-1	NA	TGTGCCATACCCCGTACGACAGGTATTACCAATGAGCAGTTCTTC	CAIPRTTGITNEQFF
NA	TRBV7-3	TRBJ2-3	once	TGTGCCAGCAGCTTAACAGGGACTAGCACAGATACGCAGTATTTT	CASSLTGTSTDTQYF
NA	TRBV15	TRBJ2-7	NA	TGTGCCACCAGCAGAAGTACAGGTGCCTACGAGCAGTACTTC	CATSRSTGAYEQYF
TRBD1	TRBV28	TRBJ2-7	NA	TGTGCCAGCAGTCTCCCGACGGGACAGGGGTGGTACGAGCAGTACTTC	CASSLPTGQGWYEQYF
NA	TRBV7-6	TRBJ2-7	NA	TGTGCCAGCAGCCAATCAGGGGCCTACTACGAGCAGTACTTC	CASSQSGAYYEQYF
NA	TRBV6-5	TRBJ2-3	NA	TGTGCCAGCAGTTCCCCCGCAGATACGCAGTATTTT	CASSSPADTQYF
TRBD1	TRBV6-5	TRBJ1-1	NA	TGTGCCAGCAGTTACTTTCCGGGACAGGCCTACACTGAAGCTTTCTTT	CASSYFPGQAYTEAFF
TRBD2	TRBV6-1	TRBJ2-7	NA	TGTGCCAGCAGTGGCCAGAGGGGCGGGAGTGTCGGCGAGCAGTACTTC	CASSGQRGGSVGEQYF
NA	TRBV4-2	TRBJ2-2	NA	TGTGCCAGCAGCCAAGAAAGGGGGACCGGGGAGCTGTTTTTT	CASSQERGTGELFF